A selection of T cell receptor beta chains follows, all from one sample in a study of T cell clones after liver transplantation. Libraries were prepared by immunoSEQ multiplex PCR; TCRdb keeps only in-frame clonotypes and omits some of them. The table shows some 80,000 clones, with 80% to 85% occurring only once. The material was CD4+ T cells from blood, obtained less than 50 months after liver transplant. The source is a human patient who received a liver transplant. Some T cells may possibly be graft donor cells. The CDR3 runs from the conserved cysteine through the conserved F or W. The D gene is left open where the match is weak. Rows may omit the clone size; those that give it use once, few, many or a size class.

NA,TRBD2,TRBJ2-1,TRBV29-1,CSVHSPGTSGPGEQFF,TGCAGCGTCCACTCGCCCGGGACTAGCGGTCCCGGTGAGCAGTTCTTC
once,TRBD2,TRBJ2-1,TRBV19,CASTSGLAGGYEQFF,TGTGCCAGCACCTCAGGACTAGCGGGGGGCTATGAGCAGTTCTTC
once,TRBD1,TRBJ2-7,TRBV10-1,CASSPGETGVDEQYF,TGCGCCAGCTCCCCTGGGGAGACAGGGGTGGACGAGCAGTACTTC
NA,NA,TRBJ1-1,TRBV30,CAWLGSWGGNTEAFF,TGTGCCTGGTTGGGATCTTGGGGGGGGAACACTGAAGCTTTCTTT
NA,NA,TRBJ1-1,TRBV28,CASNFPRVGTEAFF,TGTGCCAGCAACTTCCCGAGGGTTGGCACTGAAGCTTTCTTT
NA,NA,TRBJ2-7,TRBV6-1,CASRGLETEYF,TGTGCCAGCAGGGGACTTGAGACCGAGTACTTC
NA,NA,TRBJ2-7,TRBV7-4,CASSCSGYFSYEQYF,TGTGCCAGCAGTTGCAGCGGATACTTTTCCTACGAGCAGTACTTC
NA,NA,TRBJ2-3,TRBV7-2,CASSHSAVQGGTQYF,TGTGCCAGCAGCCACTCAGCGGTACAGGGAGGTACGCAGTATTTT
few,NA,TRBJ1-3,TRBV5-8,CASSFGRVGVGSGNTIYF,TGTGCCAGCAGCTTTGGCCGCGTGGGGGTTGGCTCTGGAAACACCATATATTTT
NA,NA,TRBJ2-7,TRBV7-3,CASSLTGGNTYEQYF,TGTGCCAGCAGCTTAACTGGCGGAAACACCTACGAGCAGTACTTC
few,NA,TRBJ2-1,TRBV18,CASSPRSYNEQFF,TGTGCCAGCTCCCCTAGGTCGTACAATGAGCAGTTCTTC
NA,NA,TRBJ2-7,TRBV6-5,CASSYKGHRVYEQYF,TGTGCCAGCAGTTACAAGGGACATAGGGTCTACGAGCAGTACTTC
NA,TRBD1,TRBJ1-4,TRBV6-5,CASSSGQANEKLFF,TGTGCCAGCAGCTCCGGACAGGCGAATGAAAAACTGTTTTTT
NA,TRBD2,TRBJ2-2,TRBV2,CATSLARVTGELFF,TGTGCCACCTCACTAGCGAGAGTCACCGGGGAGCTGTTTTTT
NA,NA,TRBJ1-4,TRBV19,CASSSGIRDEKLFF,TGTGCCAGTAGTTCAGGGATACGGGATGAAAAACTGTTTTTT
NA,NA,TRBJ2-3,TRBV11-3,CASSLDSSRTDTQYF,TGTGCCAGCAGCTTAGACTCCTCCCGGACGGATACGCAGTATTTT
NA,TRBD1,TRBJ2-2,TRBV4-3,CASSQADRARGELFF,TGCGCCAGCAGCCAAGCGGACAGGGCCCGCGGGGAGCTGTTTTTT
NA,NA,TRBJ1-4,TRBV27,CASWLGFEHEKLFF,TGTGCCAGCTGGTTGGGATTTGAACATGAAAAACTGTTTTTT
NA,NA,TRBJ1-4,TRBV5-1,CASSSRVGDGEKLFF,TGCGCCAGCAGCTCCAGGGTCGGAGACGGTGAAAAACTGTTTTTT
NA,TRBD1,TRBJ2-1,TRBV6-1,CASSEEDRGWDEQFF,TGTGCCAGCAGTGAAGAGGACAGGGGCTGGGATGAGCAGTTCTTC
NA,NA,TRBJ2-5,TRBV5-4,CASSLIGDQETQYF,TGTGCCAGCAGCTTGATTGGGGACCAAGAGACCCAGTACTTC
NA,NA,TRBJ2-3,TRBV5-1,CASSPGVVSTDTQYF,TGCGCCAGCAGCCCAGGGGTCGTGAGCACAGATACGCAGTATTTT
NA,NA,TRBJ1-5,TRBV9,CASSTQADQPQHF,TGTGCCAGCAGCACCCAGGCGGATCAGCCCCAGCATTTT
NA,NA,TRBJ1-2,TRBV2,CASSEDSYGYTF,TGTGCCAGCAGTGAGGACAGCTATGGCTACACCTTC
NA,NA,TRBJ1-3,TRBV7-6,CASSPGPNSGNTIYF,TGTGCCAGCAGCCCTGGACCGAACTCTGGAAACACCATATATTTT
NA,NA,TRBJ2-3,TRBV5-4,CASSLARDTQYF,TGTGCCAGCAGCTTGGCCCGGGATACGCAGTATTTT
NA,NA,TRBJ2-7,TRBV27,CASSLRHHSYEQYF,TGTGCCAGCAGTTTACGGCACCACTCCTACGAGCAGTACTTC
NA,NA,TRBJ2-5,TRBV7-2,CASSPTQHGETQYF,TGTGCCAGCAGCCCTACCCAGCACGGGGAGACCCAGTACTTC
few,TRBD1,TRBJ1-1,TRBV9,CASSGTGTEAFF,TGTGCCAGCAGCGGGACAGGGACTGAAGCTTTCTTT
NA,NA,TRBJ1-5,TRBV6-1,CASSGGRFQPQHF,TGTGCCAGCAGTGGGGGGCGGTTCCAGCCCCAGCATTTT
NA,TRBD1,TRBJ1-2,TRBV5-4,CASSLAQGQRGYTF,TGTGCCAGCAGCTTGGCCCAGGGACAGAGGGGCTACACCTTC
NA,NA,TRBJ2-2,TRBV7-2,CASSLQGEAGELFF,TGTGCCAGCAGCTTACAGGGGGAGGCCGGGGAGCTGTTTTTT
once,TRBD2,TRBJ2-1,TRBV7-9,CASRGSGGDENEQFF,TGTGCCAGCAGGGGGAGCGGGGGAGATGAGAATGAGCAGTTCTTC
NA,NA,TRBJ1-5,TRBV2,CASSAGPQPQHF,TGTGCCAGCAGTGCGGGTCCCCAGCCCCAGCATTTT
few,NA,TRBJ2-7,TRBV6-1,CASSVTSFTYEQYF,TGTGCCAGCAGTGTTACCAGTTTTACCTACGAGCAGTACTTC
NA,NA,TRBJ1-5,TRBV19,CASSKQGHSNQPQHF,TGTGCCAGTAGTAAACAGGGCCATAGCAATCAGCCCCAGCATTTT
NA,TRBD1,TRBJ1-1,TRBV5-6,CASSLFRGRPQNEAFF,TGTGCCAGCAGCTTGTTCAGGGGGAGACCGCAGAATGAAGCTTTCTTT
NA,NA,TRBJ2-3,TRBV19,CASRQASASTDTQYF,TGTGCCAGTAGACAAGCGAGTGCTAGCACAGATACGCAGTATTTT
NA,NA,TRBJ1-3,TRBV15,CATSRDKLSGNTIYF,TGTGCCACCAGCAGAGACAAGCTCTCTGGAAACACCATATATTTT
NA,NA,TRBJ1-4,TRBV28,CASSFLEGGEKLFF,TGTGCCAGCAGTTTTTTAGAAGGGGGTGAAAAACTGTTTTTT
NA,NA,TRBJ2-2,TRBV7-9,CASSTWTPNTGELFF,TGTGCCAGCAGCACCTGGACACCCAACACCGGGGAGCTGTTTTTT
NA,NA,TRBJ2-2,TRBV12-5,CASGLEFTGELFF,TGTGCTAGTGGTTTGGAGTTCACCGGGGAGCTGTTTTTT
NA,TRBD1,TRBJ1-5,TRBV7-6,CASSAAGGQPQHF,TGTGCCAGCAGCGCGGCAGGGGGTCAGCCCCAGCATTTT
few,TRBD1,TRBJ1-1,TRBV29-1,CSADRGGFTEAFF,TGCAGCGCGGACAGGGGAGGGTTTACTGAAGCTTTCTTT
few,TRBD1,TRBJ1-5,TRBV19,CASRYRGSNQPQHF,TGTGCCAGTAGATACAGGGGTAGCAATCAGCCCCAGCATTTT
few,TRBD1,TRBJ1-4,TRBV30,CAWSVGGGTGGEKLFF,TGTGCCTGGAGTGTCGGTGGAGGGACAGGGGGTGAAAAACTGTTTTTT